Detailed here is one TCR beta chain. The antigen is not known. Profiled with immunoSEQ multiplex PCR; TCRdb holds only in-frame clones, not every one. The sample shows over 250,000 clones, around 85% of them seen only once. These data are taken from a study of cytomegalovirus exposure and HLA in healthy donors. Study outcomes and limitations: The dataset shows that most TCR sequences were rare, while some public TCRs occurred in many donors. TCR beta chains numbering more than 150 were designated cytomegalovirus-associated.

Germline CDR1 ENHRY, CDR2 SYGVKD. The CDR3 is 15 amino acids. With 5 bases clipped from V and 8 bases from J, the junction kept 11 bases outside the gene matches. Separate from the approximately 700-subject first cohort was the roughly 130-subject validation cohort, to which the donors belonged. The chain recombines TRBV10-3 with TRBJ2-1; 8 bases map to TRBD1. The TCR comes from a woman between 18 and 29 years old in good health and CMV-seronegative. Sequencing used PBMCs. CDR3 loop: CAISPGQVSRDEQFF. The CDR3 DNA reads TGTGCCATCAGTCCGGGACAGGTGTCTCGCGATGAGCAGTTCTTC.